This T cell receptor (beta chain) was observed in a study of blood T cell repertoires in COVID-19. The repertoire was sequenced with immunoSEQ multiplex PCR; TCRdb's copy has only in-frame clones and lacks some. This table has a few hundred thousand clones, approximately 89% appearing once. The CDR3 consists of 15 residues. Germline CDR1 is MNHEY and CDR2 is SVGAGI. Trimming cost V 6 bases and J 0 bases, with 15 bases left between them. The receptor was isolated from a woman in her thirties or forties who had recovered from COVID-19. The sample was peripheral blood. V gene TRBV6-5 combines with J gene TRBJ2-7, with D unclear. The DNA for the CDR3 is TGTGCCAGCAGAACTGGGCCAGGTGTCTCCTACGAGCAGTACTTC. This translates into CASRTGPGVSYEQYF.